This TCR beta chain was identified in a study of CD8+CD57+ T cells in acquired aplastic anemia. Study as a whole: Sorted CD4+ and CD8+ cells yielded around 3.2 ug of DNA on average. Healthy donor sequencing depth: some 10 million CD4+, approximately 12 million CD8+ reads. Whole-study findings and limits: There were roughly 28 CD8+ CDR3 sequences that occurred in both patients and controls. For CD8+ Simpson's diversity, patients and controls showed no significant difference.

V shed 0 bases and J shed 1 base, with 16 bases lying between them. The CDR3 contains 17 residues. CDR1 SGDLS and CDR2 YYNGEE come from the germline V gene. Genomic DNA, the template, was used for profiling of the TCR beta VDJ and CDR3. TCRdb fed the reads into MiXCR, producing one record per CDR3 protein. This sample has roughly 200,000 distinct CDR3 sequences, with about 59% found just once. Concerning this clonotype itself: Antigen unknown.

The rearrangement links TRBV9 to TRBJ2-5; D tentatively fits TRBD1 or TRBD2 (6 bases each). Sequenced sample: sorted CD4+, CD8+, or CD8+CD57+ T cells (not recorded which) from PBMCs. This sequence originates from a human donor in good health. CDR3 DNA: TGTGCCAGCAGCGTAGGCCTCCAGCCGGGGGCCCAAGAGACCCAGTACTTC. It translates to CASSVGLQPGAQETQYF.